The 17 T cell receptor beta chains given below trace back to one sample, sequenced in a study of cytomegalovirus exposure and HLA in healthy donors. Use of 60 Vbeta and 13 Jbeta primers characterized the PCR. Generated by immunoSEQ multiplex PCR, the TCRdb table keeps only in-frame clones and is missing some. The sample shows approximately 210,000 clones, 75% to 90% of them seen only once. The sample was PBMCs. The receptors were sampled from a man under 40 in good health and CMV-seronegative.

The rearrangement joins TRBV5-4 to TRBJ2-7; maybe TRBD2 (5 bases). Germline CDR1 SGHNT, CDR2 YYREEE (reference sequence). V was shortened by 2 bases and J by 7 bases, with 10 bases between the two germline ends. This CDR3 contains 12 residues. CDR3 protein: CASSFGLREQYF. The CDR3 bases are TGTGCCAGCAGCTTTGGACTTAGGGAGCAGTACTTC. Full variable domain (rest looked up from reference TRBV5-4 and TRBJ2-7): ETGVTQSPTHLIKTRGQQVTLRCSSQSGHNTVSWYQQALGQGPQFIFQYYREEENGRGNFPPRFSGLQFPNYSSELNVNALELDDSALYLCASSFGLREQYFGPGTRLTVT.

V gene TRBV18 combines with J gene TRBJ2-5, with D possibly TRBD1 on 6 matching bases. Germline assignment: CDR1 KGHSH and CDR2 LQKENI. The CDR3 runs to 14 residues. Trimming left V 2 bases short and J 1 base short, with 8 bases between. CDR3 in DNA: TGTGCCAGCTCACCAGGACAGATCCAAGAGACCCAGTACTTC. It is translated as CASSPGQIQETQYF.

The V call is TRBV11-2, the J call TRBJ1-1, with 7 bases aligning to TRBD1. Per the germline V gene, CDR1 is SGHAT and CDR2 is FQNNGV. This CDR3 has 14 amino acids. V dropped 5 bases and J dropped 4; count of bases not matched to a gene: 7. The CDR3 sequence is CASSPPPGGTEAFF. CDR3 sequence (DNA): TGTGCCAGCAGCCCCCCTCCAGGGGGCACTGAAGCTTTCTTT.

The rearrangement uses TRBV7-8 and TRBJ1-4; the match to TRBD1 covers 8 bases. The J segment lost 4 bases and the V segment lost 3 bases, leaving 10 bases of the junction unmatched. The germline V gene encodes CDR1 SGHVS and CDR2 FQNEAQ. The CDR3 contains 17 residues. The CDR3 nucleotides are TGTGCCAGCAGCTTGGTTCCCGGGGGACAGGTTAATGAAAAACTGTTTTTT. Translation gives CASSLVPGGQVNEKLFF.

This chain joins TRBV6-1 and TRBJ2-3, with 10 nucleotides matching TRBD1. The CDR3 spans 12 residues. V shed 6 bases and J 6 bases; nucleotides not matched to a gene: 0. Per germline, CDR1 MNHNS and CDR2 SASEGT. The CDR3 nucleotides are TGTGCCAGCAGGGACAGGGGGGATACGCAGTATTTT. It is translated as CASRDRGDTQYF.

The genes are TRBV6-5 and TRBJ2-5, with 8 bases fitting TRBD2. V trimming: 7 bases; J trimming: 7 bases; junction bases outside the gene matches: 11. Germline lookup yields CDR1 MNHEY and CDR2 SVGAGI. The CDR3 is 14 residues long. Here the CDR3 reads CASKGRGALGTQYF. The CDR3 region has the DNA TGTGCCAGCAAAGGGCGGGGGGCACTTGGGACCCAGTACTTC.

The chain combines TRBV11-3 with TRBJ2-7; 10 nucleotides align to TRBD2. The germline gives CDR1 SGHNT, CDR2 YENEEA. CDR3 length: 14 amino acids. Trimming took 5 bases from V and 5 from J; bases not matched to a gene: 6. In nucleotides, the CDR3 is TGTGCCAGCAGCGATCTAGCGGGAGCACACGAGCAGTACTTC. Translating gives CASSDLAGAHEQYF.

The chain carries TRBV27 and TRBJ2-1, with 9 bases identical to TRBD2. The germline V gene encodes CDR1 MNHEY and CDR2 SMNVEV (reference sequence). Trimming took 11 bases from V and 6 from J; bases not matched to a gene: 14. The CDR3 length is 15 residues. CDR3: CASSLKTSGTNEQFF. CDR3 DNA: TGTGCCTCATCTCTAAAGACTAGCGGTACCAATGAGCAGTTCTTC.

This rearrangement joins TRBV28 to TRBJ2-2; D is uncertain. Germline CDR1 MDHEN, CDR2 SYDVKM. The CDR3 length is 15 residues. The V gene lost 7 bases and the J gene lost 1 base, with 13 bases spanning the gap. CDR3 amino acids: CASTGPNLNTGELFF. The CDR3 DNA follows: TGTGCCAGCACAGGTCCGAACTTGAACACCGGGGAGCTGTTTTTT.

In nucleotides, the CDR3 is TGTGCCAGCAGTTTAAACCTGGAGGGCTACACCTTC. Its protein product is CASSLNLEGYTF. The chain recombines TRBV28 with TRBJ1-2; D is uncertain. Germline V lookup: CDR1 MDHEN, CDR2 SYDVKM. V was shortened by 2 bases and J by 8 bases, with 9 bases between the two germline ends. The CDR3 extends over 12 amino acids.

A word on this clone: An end of the junction does not agree with germline; a read error may underlie this. V usage is TRBV7-9 and J usage is TRBJ2-1, with 11 positions matching TRBD2. This CDR3 spans 16 amino acids. Per germline, CDR1 SEHNR and CDR2 FQNEAQ (reference sequence). The CDR3 is CANSPGTSGSYNEQFF. The CDR3 DNA sequence: TGTGCCAACAGCCCCGGGACTAGCGGCTCCTACAATGAGCAGTTCTTC. The variable domain in full, with the rest retrieved from reference TRBV7-9 and TRBJ2-1, is DTGVSQNPRHKITKRGQNVTFRCDPISEHNRLYWYRQTLGQGPEFLTYFQNEAQLEKSRLLSDRFSAERPKGSFSTLEIQRTEQGDSAMYLCANSPGTSGSYNEQFFGPGTRLTVL.

This clone was seen just once. The chain employs TRBV6-5 and TRBJ2-7; D ambiguous. CDR3 length: 13 amino acids. Trimming removed 2 bases from V and 9 bases from J, with 14 bases in between. The germline V gene encodes CDR1 MNHEY and CDR2 SVGAGI. CDR3 sequence reads: CASSYTGAPWQYF. For the CDR3, the DNA is TGTGCCAGCAGTTACACCGGTGCCCCATGGCAGTACTTC.

CDR3 DNA: TGTGCCAGCAGCTTAAATAGCGGGAGATTCGGGGAGCTGTTTTTT. This gives the protein CASSLNSGRFGELFF. The J gene is TRBJ2-2, the V gene TRBV13, with TRBD2 matching 9 bases. Germline V gene data show CDR1 as PRHDT and CDR2 as FYEKMQ (reference sequence). The V segment lost 2 bases and the J segment 7 bases; nucleotides outside the gene matches: 5. The CDR3 consists of 15 residues.

The rearrangement uses TRBV18 and TRBJ2-2; 11 positions agree with TRBD2. The germline V gene encodes CDR1 KGHSH and CDR2 LQKENI. Losses at the gene ends were 0 bases for V and 3 bases for J; bases not matched to a gene: 0. The CDR3 totals 16 residues. CDR3 sequence reads: CASSPPGLADTGELFF. In DNA, the CDR3 is TGTGCCAGCTCACCACCGGGACTAGCGGACACCGGGGAGCTGTTTTTT.

J is TRBJ1-4 and V is TRBV5-5; perhaps TRBD1 as D (5 bases). In germline, CDR1 is SGHKS, CDR2 YYEKEE (reference sequence). V was clipped by 4 bases and J by 3 bases, with 10 bases between them. The CDR3 runs 14 residues. For the CDR3, the DNA is TGTGCCAGCAGCCCACGGGGGGCTAATGAAAAACTGTTTTTT. This sequence encodes CASSPRGANEKLFF.

The J gene is TRBJ2-1, the V gene TRBV7-9; D not certain. Trimming stripped 2 bases from V and 2 bases from J, with 10 bases between. Looked up from germline, CDR1 is SEHNR and CDR2 is FQNEAQ (reference sequence). The length of the CDR3 is 15 residues. The CDR3 DNA is TGTGCCAGCAGCTTAATGGCCTCAACCTACAATGAGCAGTTCTTC. Translating it yields CASSLMASTYNEQFF.

The CDR3 is CASREPGLAGAGELFF. The DNA for the CDR3 is TGTGCCAGCAGGGAACCGGGACTAGCGGGGGCCGGGGAGCTGTTTTTT. This chain joins TRBV11-2 and TRBJ2-2, with 14 nucleotides matching TRBD2. The ends lost 6 bases at V and 6 bases at J; junction bases unmatched: 6. CDR3 length: 16 residues. From germline, CDR1 is SGHAT and CDR2 FQNNGV.